This record concerns one T cell receptor (beta chain) sequence. This CDR3 is built from 13 residues. Germline trimming cut 4 bases from V and 10 bases from J; bases unmatched to any gene: 5. CDR1 and CDR2 from the germline V gene are SGHRS and YFSETQ. The data were taken from a study of blood T cell repertoires in COVID-19. Categorization into cohorts depended on clinical history that participants reported. Authors' processing steps: Using reference gene primer amplification, nucleated cell counts were estimated. Repertoires were generated with immunoSEQ multiplex PCR, while TCRdb's copy carries only in-frame clones and drops some. For V, J and clone size, that table is used; D and trimming come from the DNA. Of 200,000 to 300,000 clones in the sample, approximately 90% are singletons; the top ten hold approximately 2.5%.

The TCR was taken from a woman in her forties with acute COVID-19. This chain connects TRBV5-1 to TRBJ1-6, with 7 bases matching TRBD1. Sequencing input: PBMCs or T cells enriched from blood (not recorded which). The CDR3 DNA sequence: TGCGCCAGCAGCCCGTGGACAGGCTCACCCCTCCACTTT. Translating gives CASSPWTGSPLHF. The entire variable domain, with the rest obtained from reference TRBV5-1 and TRBJ1-6, is as follows: KAGVTQTPRYLIKTRGQQVTLSCSPISGHRSVSWYQQTPGQGLQFLFEYFSETQRNKGNFPGRFSGRQFSNSRSEMNVSTLELGDSALYLCASSPWTGSPLHFGNGTRLTVT.